Each of the 4 T cell receptor beta chains below was sequenced from the same sample in a study of regulatory T cells in long-lasting Graves disease. Time point noted: persistent/refractory GD, antithyroid drugs over 5 years with positive TRAb. The TCR library used RNA extracted from PBMCs. Arm-PCR with iRepertoire HTBI primers amplified the CDR3 regions for these TCR beta libraries. One entry per CDR3 protein results from TCRdb running MiXCR on the multiplex PCR reads. The repertoire consists of about 420,000 distinct CDR3 sequences, with 23% occurring once and the leading ten covering around 24%. The specimen was peripheral blood mononuclear cells (PBMCs), collected when the disease was refractory, from a patient treated with antithyroid drugs. Receptors were obtained from a female donor with Graves disease.

DNA for the CDR3: TGCAGCGCCGGGACAGTGAGTGCTATGAACACTGAAGCTTTCTTT. Protein product: CSAGTVSAMNTEAFF. The J gene is TRBJ1-1, the V gene TRBV29-1; 7 nucleotides agree with TRBD1. The germline V gene encodes CDR1 SQVTM and CDR2 ANQGSEA. V shed 7 bases, J shed 0 bases, and the junction held 11 bases outside the gene matches. This CDR3 is built from 15 residues.

This clonotype was found a few times. J is TRBJ2-5 and V is TRBV28; the match to TRBD2 covers 7 bases. V shed 6 bases, J shed 5 bases, and the junction held 12 bases outside the gene matches. Looked up from germline, CDR1 is MDHEN and CDR2 is SYDVKM. CDR3 length equals 15 residues. CDR3 bases: TGTGCCAGCAGAGGGGCTAGCGGATATGGGGAGACCCAGTACTTC. Its protein product is CASRGASGYGETQYF.

This rearrangement joins TRBV7-2 to TRBJ2-7; 10 bases fit TRBD2. Germline CDR1 SGHTA, CDR2 FQGNSA. The CDR3 loop spans 15 amino acids. The ends lost 3 bases at V and 7 bases at J; junction bases unmatched: 9. CDR3 DNA: TGTGCCAGCAGCTTCACAGCGGGAGGGCCTTGGGAGCAGTACTTC. Residues: CASSFTAGGPWEQYF.

This clonotype was observed a few times. This sequence joins TRBV9 and TRBJ1-2, with 10 positions matching TRBD1. The CDR3 totals 15 residues. Germline V gene data show CDR1 as SGDLS and CDR2 as YYNGEE. With 2 bases clipped from V and 3 bases from J, the junction kept 4 bases outside the gene matches. CDR3 amino acids: CASSVSGQGDYGYTF. CDR3 sequence (DNA): TGTGCCAGCAGCGTCTCCGGACAGGGGGACTATGGCTACACCTTC. The complete variable domain, with remaining parts taken from reference TRBV9 and TRBJ1-2, reads DSGVTQTPKHLITATGQRVTLRCSPRSGDLSVYWYQQSLDQGLQFLIQYYNGEERAKGNILERFSAQQFPDLHSELNLSSLELGDSALYFCASSVSGQGDYGYTFGSGTRLTVV.